These 32 T cell receptor beta chains came from one sample sequenced in a study of blood T cell repertoires in COVID-19. The protocol was immunoSEQ multiplex PCR, while the TCRdb copy is restricted to in-frame clones and leaves out a portion. The sample has fewer than 40,000 clones; more than 85% are singletons. Sequences were obtained from peripheral blood. The receptors stem from a human donor in a cohort sampled during active COVID-19.

V is TRBV19 and J is TRBJ2-7, with TRBD1 identical over 9 bases. The CDR3 runs 13 residues. V was clipped by 5 bases and J by 6 bases; unmatched bases: 5. Germline V CDR1 and CDR2: LNHDA, SQIVND (reference sequence). The CDR3 DNA follows: TGTGCCAGTAGTGCCCGACAGGGGGTCGAGCAGTACTTC. Its translation: CASSARQGVEQYF.

The rearrangement links TRBV5-4 to TRBJ2-5, with D tentatively TRBD2 (7 bases). Germline V CDR1 and CDR2: SGHNT, YYREEE (reference sequence). V dropped 2 bases and J dropped 3 bases, with 11 bases sitting between them. The CDR3 spans 14 residues. CDR3 bases: TGTGCCAGCAGCTTCGGGGGGCGCAAAGAGACCCAGTACTTC. This gives the protein CASSFGGRKETQYF.

This sequence joins TRBV6-5 and TRBJ1-2; D unclear. Deletions cut 4 bases from V and 3 bases from J, with 12 bases between. There are 14 residues in the CDR3. Germline values: CDR1 MNHEY, CDR2 SVGAGI. This chain's CDR3 is CASSLGCFDYGYTF. The CDR3 nucleotides are TGTGCCAGCAGTTTGGGCTGCTTCGACTATGGCTACACCTTC.

This rearrangement joins TRBV24-1 to TRBJ2-1; the match to TRBD2 covers 14 bases. The CDR3 covers 18 residues. Germline trimming cut 5 bases from V and 2 bases from J; bases unmatched to any gene: 7. The germline CDR1 and CDR2 sequences are KGHDR and SFDVKD. CDR3 sequence reads: CATSGRVTSGRAYNEQFF. Here the CDR3 DNA reads TGTGCCACCAGTGGCAGGGTGACTAGCGGGAGGGCCTACAATGAGCAGTTCTTC.

This chain connects TRBV25-1 to TRBJ2-7; a weak D match, TRBD2 (7 bases). The V end was cut by 8 bases, the J end by 2 bases, with 16 bases between. Germline V gives CDR1 MGHDK, CDR2 SYGVNS. The CDR3 is made up of 14 amino acids. Here the CDR3 DNA reads TGTGCCAGCGGGGGGGGCAGGGCGGCCTACGAGCAGTACTTC. Translation: CASGGGRAAYEQYF.

This clone was seen a single time. Here the CDR3 DNA reads TGTGCCAGCTCACCTCGGGGTGCTCAAGACGAGCAGTACTTC. Its translation is CASSPRGAQDEQYF. The genes are TRBV18 and TRBJ2-7, with D maybe TRBD2 (5 bases). The CDR3 contains 14 residues. V was cut by 3 bases and J by 5 bases, with 14 bases left in between. Germline assignment: CDR1 KGHSH and CDR2 LQKENI.

The chain has TRBV10-3 and TRBJ2-7, with 8 nucleotides matching TRBD1. The V segment lost 4 bases and the J segment 4 bases; nucleotides outside the gene matches: 3. Germline loops: CDR1 ENHRY, CDR2 SYGVKD. The CDR3 extends over 13 amino acids. As DNA, the CDR3 is TGTGCCATCAGTGGGGACAGGCTATACGAGCAGTACTTC. It codes for CAISGDRLYEQYF.

The chain links TRBV2 to TRBJ1-4, with D possibly TRBD1 on 6 matching bases. The V end was cut by 3 bases, the J end by 3 bases, with 11 bases between. CDR1 and CDR2 (germline): SNHLY, FYNNEI. The length of the CDR3 is 15 residues. CDR3 DNA: TGTGCCAGCAGTGACGGGAGGGGGGCTAATGAAAAACTGTTTTTT. Translating gives CASSDGRGANEKLFF.

This chain connects TRBV18 to TRBJ2-6; D is perhaps TRBD2 (5 bases). Trimming shortened V by 3 bases and J by 0 bases, and 15 bases separated the two germline ends. The germline V gene encodes CDR1 KGHSH and CDR2 LQKENI. The CDR3 spans 18 residues. For the CDR3, the DNA is TGTGCCAGCTCACCCTCCGTCGGGGAGCACTCTGGGGCCAACGTCCTGACTTTC. Protein: CASSPSVGEHSGANVLTF. Full variable domain (outside the CDR3, taken from reference TRBV18 and TRBJ2-6): NAGVMQNPRHLVRRRGQEARLRCSPMKGHSHVYWYRQLPEEGLKFMVYLQKENIIDESGMPKERFSAEFPKEGPSILRIQQVVRGDSAAYFCASSPSVGEHSGANVLTFGAGSRLTVL.

This clone was seen only a few times. The chain recombines TRBV10-1 with TRBJ1-5; the D is unclear. V dropped 5 bases and J dropped 2 bases, with 16 bases sitting between them. Germline CDR1 is WNHNN and CDR2 is SYGVQD (reference sequence). The CDR3 consists of 16 residues. CDR3 DNA: TGCGCCAGCAGTAGACGAGGGAGGGAGGGCAATCAGCCCCAGCATTTT. Its protein is CASSRRGREGNQPQHF.

The rearrangement joins TRBV12-5 to TRBJ2-5, with a weak D call TRBD2 (6 bases). Trimming cost V 1 base and J 1 base, with 13 bases left between them. Germline V CDR1 and CDR2: LGHNT, FRNRAP. This CDR3 comprises 16 residues. CDR3 nucleotide sequence: TGTGCTAGTGGTTTGGGAACAGCGGGCCTCCAAGAGACCCAGTACTTC. Translated, it gives CASGLGTAGLQETQYF.

The V and J genes are TRBV27 and TRBJ2-1, with 10 bases identical to TRBD2. The germline CDR1 and CDR2 sequences are MNHEY and SMNVEV (reference sequence). The J segment lost 5 bases and the V segment lost 6 bases, leaving 19 bases of the junction unmatched. The CDR3 contains 19 residues. The CDR3 loop is CASSDRTSGDVRRDNEQFF. The CDR3 nucleotides are TGTGCCAGCAGCGACCGGACTAGCGGAGACGTACGGCGTGACAATGAGCAGTTCTTC.

The CDR3 is CASSPHMNTEAFF. The DNA for the CDR3 is TGTGCCAGCAGCCCGCACATGAACACTGAAGCTTTCTTT. The chain carries TRBV14 and TRBJ1-1; no clear D gene. Trimming removed 4 bases from V and 0 bases from J, with 6 bases in between. There are 13 residues in the CDR3. Germline CDR1 is SGHDN and CDR2 is FVKESK.

The rearrangement links TRBV6-2 or TRBV6-3 to TRBJ2-5; unclear D gene. CDR3 length: 11 residues. V dropped 4 bases and J dropped 3 bases, with 3 bases sitting between them. Per germline, CDR1 MNHEY and CDR2 SVGEGT. This CDR3 reads CASSFKETQYF. The CDR3 DNA sequence: TGTGCCAGCAGTTTCAAAGAGACCCAGTACTTC.

This sequence joins TRBV19 and TRBJ1-1, with 9 bases lining up with TRBD1. The CDR3 extends over 18 amino acids. Per the germline V gene, CDR1 is LNHDA and CDR2 is SQIVND (reference sequence). J gave up 3 bases and V 5 bases, and 16 bases lay outside the gene matches. The DNA of the CDR3 is TGTGCCAGTAGTGAGTGGTTCGGAGGGACAGGGCGTGACACTGAAGCTTTCTTT. This sequence encodes CASSEWFGGTGRDTEAFF.

The rearrangement joins TRBV7-8 to TRBJ2-2; weak D call: TRBD2 (5 bases). This CDR3 has 16 amino acids. The germline V gene encodes CDR1 SGHVS and CDR2 FQNEAQ. V lost 0 bases, J lost 9 bases, and 17 bases lay in between. CDR3 loop: CASSLASAARGRELFF. CDR3 nucleotide sequence: TGTGCCAGCAGCTTAGCATCGGCCGCGAGAGGGCGGGAGCTGTTTTTT.

J is TRBJ2-1 and V is TRBV11-2, with 9 bases lining up with TRBD2. The junction had 4 bases not matched to a gene; V was cut back by 4 bases and J by 3 bases. Germline CDR1 and CDR2: SGHAT and FQNNGV. This CDR3 comprises 15 residues. DNA for the CDR3: TGTGCCAGCAGCTCTATGACTAGCGGCTACAATGAGCAGTTCTTC. Translation gives CASSSMTSGYNEQFF. The full variable domain, in which reference TRBV11-2 and TRBJ2-1 provide the parts outside the CDR3, is EAGVAQSPRYKIIEKRQSVAFWCNPISGHATLYWYQQILGQGPKLLIQFQNNGVVDDSQLPKDRFSAERLKGVDSTLKIQPAKLEDSAVYLCASSSMTSGYNEQFFGPGTRLTVL.

The chain has TRBV7-2 and TRBJ2-4; 7 bases are a match to TRBD2. There are 17 residues in the CDR3. Germline-derived CDR1 and CDR2 are SGHTA and FQGNSA. V lost 6 bases and J lost 2; bases outside the gene matches: 13. The CDR3 loop reads CASRRWGSGKSKNIQYF. In DNA, the CDR3 is TGTGCCAGCAGGCGGTGGGGGAGCGGGAAGTCCAAAAACATTCAGTACTTC.

CDR3 in DNA: TGCAGCGTTTTAGGGCTAGCTACCGGGGAGCTGTTTTTT. Protein product: CSVLGLATGELFF. This chain connects TRBV29-1 to TRBJ2-2; TRBD2 might be the D (5 bases). The CDR3 is 13 residues long. Germline lookup yields CDR1 SQVTM and CDR2 ANQGSEA. Trimming removed 5 bases from V and 5 bases from J, with 12 bases in between.

V and J are TRBV11-2 and TRBJ2-5; 9 nucleotides align to TRBD2. V shed 6 bases, J shed 5 bases, and the junction held 10 bases outside the gene matches. Germline-derived CDR1 and CDR2 are SGHAT and FQNNGV. This CDR3 comprises 15 residues. The CDR3 bases are TGTGCCAGCAGATCGAATAGCGGGAGATTTGAGACCCAGTACTTC. This encodes CASRSNSGRFETQYF.

V usage is TRBV10-1 and J usage is TRBJ2-1; tentatively, D is TRBD1 (5 bases). Germline lookup yields CDR1 WNHNN and CDR2 SYGVQD (reference sequence). The ends were cut back, 2 bases at V and 7 bases at J, with 15 bases in the middle. The CDR3 runs 15 residues. Written as DNA, the CDR3 is TGCGCCAGCAGTGAGCGTTCTGGGGCGCGTAATGAGCAGTTCTTC. Translating it yields CASSERSGARNEQFF.

This rearrangement joins TRBV11-2 to TRBJ2-1; 11 positions match TRBD1. The V gene's germline CDR1 is SGHAT and CDR2 FQNNGV. The CDR3 is made up of 16 amino acids. V lost 6 bases to trimming and J lost 6 bases; unmatched junction nucleotides: 10. The CDR3 nucleotides are TGTGCCAGCAGGCCGATTGGGACAGGGGGGATCAATGAGCAGTTCTTC. Translated, it gives CASRPIGTGGINEQFF.

The chain couples TRBV6-5 to TRBJ2-1; 7 bases match TRBD2. This CDR3 has 15 residues. With V trimmed by 10 bases and J by 2 bases, 11 bases remained unmatched. Looked up from germline, CDR1 is MNHEY and CDR2 is SVGAGI. CDR3 nucleotide sequence: TGTGCCACCGGCCCGGTGGGGGGGACCTACAATGAGCAGTTCTTC. This gives the protein CATGPVGGTYNEQFF.

The chain links TRBV5-1 to TRBJ2-3; 7 bases map to TRBD2. After removal of 4 bases from V and 0 bases from J, the junction contained 5 bases not matched to a gene. Germline loops: CDR1 SGHRS, CDR2 YFSETQ. The CDR3 covers 15 residues. CDR3: CASSVGTISTDTQYF. The CDR3 DNA reads as TGCGCCAGCAGCGTCGGGACTATTAGCACAGATACGCAGTATTTT.

This clone was recorded once. The chain has TRBV4-1 and TRBJ1-2; possible D gene TRBD1, 6 bases. The germline V and J ends were trimmed by 4 bases and 2 bases, with 20 bases remaining between them. Germline V gene sequence: CDR1 MGHRA, CDR2 YSYEKL. The CDR3 totals 17 residues. The CDR3 DNA reads as TGCGCCAGCAGCCGCACCGGGACAACCGGCCTAAACTATGGCTACACCTTC. Protein sequence: CASSRTGTTGLNYGYTF.

This rearrangement joins TRBV11-2 to TRBJ1-2; unclear D gene. V was trimmed by 3 bases and J by 8 bases, leaving 16 bases between them. The CDR3 length is 14 residues. Per the germline V gene, CDR1 is SGHAT and CDR2 is FQNNGV. CDR3 region: CASSLVQRVEGYTF. The CDR3 DNA reads as TGTGCCAGCAGCTTGGTGCAGAGGGTAGAGGGCTACACCTTC. Full variable domain (rest looked up from reference TRBV11-2 and TRBJ1-2): EAGVAQSPRYKIIEKRQSVAFWCNPISGHATLYWYQQILGQGPKLLIQFQNNGVVDDSQLPKDRFSAERLKGVDSTLKIQPAKLEDSAVYLCASSLVQRVEGYTFGSGTRLTVV.

The V call is TRBV15, the J call TRBJ2-5; no firm D call. V was trimmed by 6 bases and J by 5 bases, leaving 7 bases between them. There are 11 residues in the CDR3. The V gene's germline CDR1 is LNHNV and CDR2 YYDKDF (reference sequence). The CDR3 reads CATSSRETQYF. As DNA, the CDR3 is TGTGCCACCAGTTCCCGGGAGACCCAGTACTTC.

The chain has TRBV7-6 and TRBJ2-3; the match to TRBD2 covers 7 bases. Germline V gene lookup returns CDR1 SGHVS and CDR2 FNYEAQ. The V segment lost 2 bases and the J segment 3 bases; nucleotides outside the gene matches: 14. This CDR3 is built from 18 residues. CDR3 region: CASSLNPPWSGNTDTQYF. DNA for the CDR3: TGTGCCAGCAGCTTAAATCCCCCCTGGAGCGGGAATACAGATACGCAGTATTTT.

The chain recombines TRBV7-2 with TRBJ2-3, with unresolved D. Germline V gene sequence: CDR1 SGHTA, CDR2 FQGNSA. CDR3 length: 14 residues. The V end lost 3 bases, the J end lost 0 bases, and 7 bases lay between the germline ends. The CDR3, as DNA: TGTGCCAGCAGCTTTTCCCTCAGCACAGATACGCAGTATTTT. Translating it yields CASSFSLSTDTQYF.

This clone was seen just once. This sequence joins TRBV18 and TRBJ1-1; D gene uncertain. The CDR3 is made up of 15 amino acids. V dropped 3 bases and J dropped 0 bases, with 11 bases sitting between them. Germline CDR1 and CDR2: KGHSH and LQKENI. The CDR3 reads CASSPGGAMNTEAFF. As DNA, the CDR3 is TGTGCCAGCTCACCCGGAGGAGCCATGAACACTGAAGCTTTCTTT.

V is TRBV18 and J is TRBJ2-2; 11 positions match TRBD1. V lost 3 bases to trimming and J lost 4 bases; unmatched junction nucleotides: 7. The CDR3 totals 17 residues. The germline gives CDR1 KGHSH, CDR2 LQKENI. The CDR3 nucleotides read TGTGCCAGCTCACCCGCCGGACAGGGGGCAGGCACCGGGGAGCTGTTTTTT. Translation: CASSPAGQGAGTGELFF.

The table lists this clone with a count of one. The chain couples TRBV5-6 to TRBJ1-2, with D possibly TRBD1 on 6 matching bases. The germline gives CDR1 SGHDT, CDR2 YYEEEE. The CDR3 extends over 17 amino acids. V lost 4 bases and J 4 bases, leaving 23 bases between the germline ends. The CDR3 spells CASSQQLGSQGLYGYTF. The DNA of the CDR3 is TGTGCCAGCAGCCAGCAGCTTGGGTCACAGGGCCTCTATGGCTACACCTTC. Based on the CDR3 plus reference TRBV5-6 and TRBJ1-2, the full variable domain is DAGVTQSPTHLIKTRGQQVTLRCSPKSGHDTVSWYQQALGQGPQFIFQYYEEEERQRGNFPDRFSGHQFPNYSSELNVNALLLGDSALYLCASSQQLGSQGLYGYTFGSGTRLTVV.